A single sample gave rise to the 31 T cell receptor beta chains below, sequenced in a study of blood T cell repertoires in COVID-19. Profiling relied on immunoSEQ multiplex PCR, and the TCRdb table lists in-frame clones only, not all of them. Counted here are 150,000 to 200,000 clones, roughly 76% occurring once; the ten biggest clones make up around 12%. The sequencing sample was made of peripheral blood. These receptors were taken from a woman aged 80 or over with COVID-19, enrolled during active disease.

The chain carries TRBV28 and TRBJ1-4, with D maybe TRBD1 (5 bases). The CDR3 has 15 residues. Germline values: CDR1 MDHEN, CDR2 SYDVKM. The V and J ends lost 5 bases and 4 bases respectively, with 14 bases between them. The CDR3 region has the DNA TGTGCCAGCAGTGTAACAGACAGCCTTAATGAAAAACTGTTTTTT. As protein: CASSVTDSLNEKLFF.

V usage is TRBV19 and J usage is TRBJ1-2; 7 nucleotides match TRBD1. V shed 3 bases and J 8 bases; nucleotides not matched to a gene: 9. The CDR3 consists of 14 residues. Germline values: CDR1 LNHDA, CDR2 SQIVND (reference sequence). CDR3 coding DNA: TGTGCCAGTAGTATGCCCGACAGGGTCCTAGGCTACACCTTC. This encodes CASSMPDRVLGYTF.

This clone was seen once. V and J are TRBV15 and TRBJ2-7, with TRBD1 as a possible D gene (7 bases). V was cut by 0 bases and J by 4 bases, with 13 bases left in between. CDR1 and CDR2 (germline): LNHNV, YYDKDF (reference sequence). The CDR3 is 15 residues long. This CDR3 reads CATSRDIAGGYEQYF. CDR3 DNA sequence: TGTGCCACCAGCAGAGATATCGCAGGGGGGTACGAGCAGTACTTC.

The J gene is TRBJ1-2, the V gene TRBV29-1; 8 positions agree with TRBD1. This CDR3 comprises 14 residues. Germline V gene sequence: CDR1 SQVTM, CDR2 ANQGSEA. J gave up 7 bases and V 7 bases, and 14 bases lay outside the gene matches. This CDR3 is CSAQKNPGQGGYTF. CDR3 sequence (DNA): TGCAGCGCCCAAAAAAATCCAGGACAGGGTGGCTACACCTTC.

The genes are TRBV11-2 and TRBJ2-1; no clear D gene. CDR1 is SGHAT and CDR2 is FQNNGV in the germline V gene. V lost 1 base, J lost 10 bases, and 8 bases lay in between. This CDR3 has 12 residues. DNA of the CDR3: TGTGCCAGCAGCTTAGTTGCCCGGGAGCAGTTCTTC. Translation: CASSLVAREQFF.

The chain couples TRBV9 to TRBJ1-2, with D possibly matching TRBD1 (5 bases). Germline V gene lookup returns CDR1 SGDLS and CDR2 YYNGEE. Trimming cost V 0 bases and J 8 bases, with 11 bases left between them. This CDR3 comprises 13 residues. The CDR3 nucleotides are TGTGCCAGCAGCGTAGGGAGGGGCAGAGGCTACACCTTC. Residues: CASSVGRGRGYTF.

The rearrangement uses TRBV7-9 and TRBJ1-5; possibly TRBD1 for D (6 bases). The germline V gene has CDR1 SEHNR and CDR2 FQNEAQ (reference sequence). CDR3 length: 15 amino acids. V lost 5 bases to trimming and J lost 4 bases, with 15 bases between them. CDR3 sequence: CASSPTQGWNQPQHF. The CDR3 bases are TGTGCCAGCAGCCCAACACAGGGATGGAATCAGCCCCAGCATTTT.

The gene calls are TRBV5-1 and TRBJ2-1; 11 nucleotides agree with TRBD2. The J segment lost 6 bases and the V segment lost 3 bases, leaving 8 bases of the junction unmatched. Germline CDR1 reads SGHRS; CDR2 reads YFSETQ. The CDR3 contains 16 residues. As DNA, the CDR3 is TGCGCCAGCAGCTGGAAGACTAGCGGGATGCTCAATGAGCAGTTCTTC. Protein sequence: CASSWKTSGMLNEQFF. Combining the CDR3 with reference TRBV5-1 and TRBJ2-1 gives the whole variable domain KAGVTQTPRYLIKTRGQQVTLSCSPISGHRSVSWYQQTPGQGLQFLFEYFSETQRNKGNFPGRFSGRQFSNSRSEMNVSTLELGDSALYLCASSWKTSGMLNEQFFGPGTRLTVL.

The V call is TRBV19, the J call TRBJ2-1; 8 bases fit TRBD2. Trimming took 4 bases from V and 5 from J; bases not matched to a gene: 10. Germline V gene data show CDR1 as LNHDA and CDR2 as SQIVND (reference sequence). The CDR3 sequence is 16 residues long. In nucleotides, the CDR3 is TGTGCCAGTAGTAACCCCAGTAGCGGGATAAACAATGAGCAGTTCTTC. This encodes CASSNPSSGINNEQFF. Using reference TRBV19 and TRBJ2-1 for the parts outside the CDR3, the full variable domain is DGGITQSPKYLFRKEGQNVTLSCEQNLNHDAMYWYRQDPGQGLRLIYYSQIVNDFQKGDIAEGYSVSREKKESFPLTVTSAQKNPTAFYLCASSNPSSGINNEQFFGPGTRLTVL.

This clone was picked up a small number of times. The V gene is TRBV7-8, the J gene TRBJ2-2; perhaps TRBD1 as D (10 bases). Per the germline V gene, CDR1 is SGHVS and CDR2 is FQNEAQ. This CDR3 contains 16 residues. V was clipped by 4 bases and J by 7 bases, with 19 bases between them. CDR3 loop: CASSSSGTGVFGELFF. The CDR3 region has the DNA TGTGCCAGCAGCTCTAGCGGGACAGGGGTGTTCGGGGAGCTGTTTTTT.

The chain couples TRBV18 to TRBJ1-2, with 9 bases lining up with TRBD1. Germline-derived CDR1 and CDR2 are KGHSH and LQKENI. This CDR3 spans 15 amino acids. The V and J ends lost 0 bases and 4 bases, in that order; junction bases with no gene match: 3. The CDR3 reads CASSPPGQGFYGYTF. The CDR3 coding sequence is TGTGCCAGCTCACCACCCGGACAGGGGTTCTATGGCTACACCTTC.

This clone was seen only a few times. The genes are TRBV7-2 and TRBJ1-2, with 7 bases lining up with TRBD1. Trimming took 5 bases from V and 8 from J; bases not matched to a gene: 11. CDR3 length: 14 residues. Germline loops: CDR1 SGHTA, CDR2 FQGNSA. The CDR3 protein is CASSLDRSSGGYTF. Written as DNA, the CDR3 is TGTGCCAGCAGCCTGGACAGGTCTTCGGGGGGCTACACCTTC.

The CDR3 nucleotides read TGCGCCAGCAGAGTCCTTAGCGGAGACACAGATACGCAGTATTTT. This translates into CASRVLSGDTDTQYF. The gene calls are TRBV5-1 and TRBJ2-3; possibly TRBD2 for D (6 bases). CDR1 SGHRS and CDR2 YFSETQ come from the germline V gene. The CDR3 spans 15 residues. V lost 5 bases and J 2 bases, leaving 15 bases between the germline ends.

V is TRBV5-1 and J is TRBJ2-7; 9 bases agree with TRBD2. This CDR3 spans 15 amino acids. The germline V gene has CDR1 SGHRS and CDR2 YFSETQ. V trimming: 4 bases; J trimming: 5 bases; junction bases outside the gene matches: 10. CDR3 sequence: CASSPIAGGPHEQYF. As DNA, the CDR3 is TGCGCCAGCAGCCCCATTGCGGGAGGGCCCCACGAGCAGTACTTC.

This clone was picked up a small number of times. The chain carries TRBV6-2 or TRBV6-3 and TRBJ2-3, with 9 bases lining up with TRBD2. There are 15 residues in the CDR3. Germline CDR1 MNHEY, CDR2 SVGEGT. Trimming cost V 5 bases and J 5 bases; bases outside gene matches: 8. The CDR3 loop reads CASSPGTSSVDTQYF. DNA for the CDR3: TGTGCCAGCAGTCCCGGGACTAGCAGCGTAGATACGCAGTATTTT.

This clone has only one observation. The gene calls are TRBV6-5 and TRBJ2-2, with TRBD1 matching over 11 bases. The germline V gene encodes CDR1 MNHEY and CDR2 SVGAGI. The CDR3 is 14 residues long. The V gene end was trimmed by 6 bases and the J gene end by 11 bases; junction bases not matched to a gene: 8. The CDR3 nucleotides are TGTGCCAGCAGCCGCGGGACAGGGGGGTTCGAGCTGTTTTTT. This encodes CASSRGTGGFELFF.

A single count supports this clone. The chain joins TRBV28 to TRBJ2-7; 8 nucleotides line up with TRBD2. The V gene's germline CDR1 is MDHEN and CDR2 SYDVKM. With 4 bases clipped from V and 2 bases from J, the junction kept 4 bases outside the gene matches. This CDR3 has 14 amino acids. CDR3 sequence: CASSSTSVAYEQYF. CDR3 DNA sequence: TGTGCCAGCAGTTCGACTAGCGTCGCCTACGAGCAGTACTTC. Variable domain in full (rest from reference TRBV28 and TRBJ2-7): DVKVTQSSRYLVKRTGEKVFLECVQDMDHENMFWYRQDPGLGLRLIYFSYDVKMKEKGDIPEGYSVSREKKERFSLILESASTNQTSMYLCASSSTSVAYEQYFGPGTRLTVT.

The genes are TRBV6-5 and TRBJ2-7; D remains unclear. The CDR3 covers 14 residues. Trimming left V 0 bases short and J 5 bases short, with 11 bases between. The germline CDR1 and CDR2 sequences are MNHEY and SVGAGI. The CDR3 sequence is CASSYSRLIHEQYF. The CDR3 DNA reads as TGTGCCAGCAGTTACTCGAGGCTTATCCACGAGCAGTACTTC.

This clone has a handful of counts. The chain has TRBV7-2 and TRBJ2-7; D is possibly TRBD1 (5 bases). V was clipped by 1 base and J by 4 bases, with 11 bases between them. Germline values: CDR1 SGHTA, CDR2 FQGNSA. The CDR3 sequence is 14 residues long. The CDR3 protein is CASSLGGAEYEQYF. DNA for the CDR3: TGTGCCAGCAGCTTAGGGGGCGCGGAGTACGAGCAGTACTTC.

The CDR3 sequence is CASSPRQGWGTDTQYF. CDR3 nucleotide sequence: TGTGCCAGCAGCCCCAGACAGGGCTGGGGCACAGATACGCAGTATTTT. The rearrangement joins TRBV11-1 to TRBJ2-3, with 7 bases identical to TRBD1. The CDR3 extends over 16 amino acids. The V segment lost 5 bases and the J segment 1 base; nucleotides outside the gene matches: 9. From germline, CDR1 is SGHAT and CDR2 FQDESV (reference sequence). Combining the CDR3 with reference TRBV11-1 and TRBJ2-3 gives the whole variable domain EAEVAQSPRYKITEKSQAVAFWCDPISGHATLYWYRQILGQGPELLVQFQDESVVDDSQLPKDRFSAERLKGVDSTLKIQPAELGDSAMYLCASSPRQGWGTDTQYFGPGTRLTVL.

This clone was found once. This chain connects TRBV27 to TRBJ1-2, with D maybe TRBD1 (5 bases). V was clipped by 6 bases and J by 2 bases, with 22 bases between them. Germline V lookup: CDR1 MNHEY, CDR2 SMNVEV (reference sequence). The CDR3 is made up of 17 amino acids. CDR3: CASSSLGSGERNYGYTF. CDR3 nucleotide sequence: TGTGCCAGCAGCTCGCTGGGGTCGGGGGAACGGAACTATGGCTACACCTTC.

This rearrangement joins TRBV7-6 to TRBJ2-6, with D perhaps TRBD1 (5 bases). The germline V gene has CDR1 SGHVS and CDR2 FNYEAQ. The V and J ends lost 4 bases and 8 bases respectively, with 18 bases between them. The CDR3 loop spans 16 amino acids. CDR3: CASSSEQASWPNVLTF. The CDR3 DNA reads as TGTGCCAGCAGCTCCGAACAGGCCTCTTGGCCCAACGTCCTGACTTTC.

The genes are TRBV7-8 and TRBJ2-1; 16 nucleotides line up with TRBD2. CDR1 SGHVS and CDR2 FQNEAQ come from the germline V gene. The CDR3 is made up of 18 amino acids. The ends lost 4 bases at V and 0 bases at J; junction bases unmatched: 3. For the CDR3, the DNA is TGTGCCAGCAGCTCGGGACTAGCGGGAGGGAGCTCCTACAATGAGCAGTTCTTC. This gives the protein CASSSGLAGGSSYNEQFF.

This clone appeared a few times. The V and J genes are TRBV10-3 and TRBJ2-2; 10 bases line up with TRBD1. Trimming cost V 11 bases and J 3 bases; bases outside gene matches: 6. CDR1 is ENHRY and CDR2 is SYGVKD in the germline V gene. The CDR3 is 14 residues long. CDR3 nucleotides: TGTGCCGGCCGGGGGACAGGGGACACCGGGGAGCTGTTTTTT. Amino acids: CAGRGTGDTGELFF.

This clone was detected a few times. The chain combines TRBV7-9 with TRBJ2-4; TRBD1 aligns across 8 bases. The ends lost 4 bases at V and 8 bases at J; junction bases unmatched: 7. Germline V gene lookup returns CDR1 SEHNR and CDR2 FQNEAQ (reference sequence). The CDR3 contains 14 residues. CDR3 DNA sequence: TGTGCCAGCAGCTCAGGGGGCCGGGGAGACATTCAGTACTTC. This gives the protein CASSSGGRGDIQYF.

This sequence joins TRBV27 and TRBJ1-4, with D tentatively TRBD1 (5 bases). V was pared by 2 bases and J by 7 bases, with 11 bases between. The CDR3 has 14 amino acids. Germline CDR1 is MNHEY and CDR2 is SMNVEV (reference sequence). The CDR3 coding sequence is TGTGCCAGCAGTTTAGGGGGGACTTTTGAAAAACTGTTTTTT. Encoded protein: CASSLGGTFEKLFF.

The chain is built from TRBV7-9 and TRBJ1-2; 7 bases are a match to TRBD1. Germline V lookup: CDR1 SEHNR, CDR2 FQNEAQ (reference sequence). There are 15 residues in the CDR3. V shed 4 bases and J 5 bases; nucleotides not matched to a gene: 10. The CDR3 spells CASSSLDREGYGYTF. The CDR3, as DNA: TGTGCCAGCAGCTCGCTCGACAGGGAAGGGTATGGCTACACCTTC.

This chain joins TRBV21-1 and TRBJ1-2. TRBV21-1 is flagged as a pseudogene. CDR3 length: 15 residues. CDR3 coding DNA: TGTGCCAGCAGCAAAGGGGGGGGCGCAAACTATGGCTACACCTTC. Its protein is CASSKGGGANYGYTF.

V and J are TRBV21-1 and TRBJ2-7; the DNA was not used to check the table's D call, TRBD2. TRBV21-1 is an annotated pseudogene. The CDR3 has 14 residues. This chain's CDR3 is CASSKESGPYEQYF. The CDR3 DNA is TGTGCCAGCAGCAAAGAGAGCGGTCCCTACGAGCAGTACTTC.

The gene calls are TRBV27 and TRBJ1-1, with D possibly matching TRBD1 (5 bases). Per germline, CDR1 MNHEY and CDR2 SMNVEV (reference sequence). This CDR3 spans 15 amino acids. Deletions cut 4 bases from V and 1 base from J, with 13 bases between. CDR3 protein: CASSSRTRSNTEAFF. In DNA form, the CDR3 reads TGTGCCAGCAGTTCCAGGACAAGATCGAACACTGAAGCTTTCTTT.

The genes are TRBV5-4 and TRBJ2-2, with D possibly TRBD1 on 6 matching bases. Per the germline V gene, CDR1 is SGHNT and CDR2 is YYREEE (reference sequence). This CDR3 has 14 amino acids. Trimming took off 2 bases at V and 4 bases at J, with 9 bases between the two ends. CDR3 coding DNA: TGTGCCAGCAGCTTCAGAGGGGGCACCGGGGAGCTGTTTTTT. Translated, it gives CASSFRGGTGELFF.